The rows below give T cell receptor beta chains drawn from one sample of a study of T-cell memory formation after mild COVID-19. One entry per CDR3 protein results from TCRdb running MiXCR on the 5' RACE reads. The sample holds roughly 120,000 distinct CDR3 sequences; about 17% are singletons and the top ten take around 14%. Material: PBMCs or a T cell subset sorted from them (not recorded which). The receptors originated from an adult woman who had mild COVID-19 (a few samples of this study predate the infection). Cell type and time point are not known. CDR3s include the opening cysteine and the closing phenylalanine or tryptophan. D genes are given only for firm matches. The listing skips clone size in some rows; elsewhere it reads once, few, many or a size class.

d_gene: TRBD1
j_gene: TRBJ2-1
abundance: few
v_gene: TRBV20-1
CDR3nt: TGCAGTGCTAGACGGACAGGTACCTACAATGAGCAGTTCTTC
CDR3aa: CSARRTGTYNEQFF

d_gene: .
j_gene: TRBJ1-2
abundance: .
v_gene: TRBV5-1
CDR3nt: TGCGCCAGCTCGCCTGGGGACGCCCCAGGCTATGGCTACACCTTC
CDR3aa: CASSPGDAPGYGYTF

d_gene: TRBD1
j_gene: TRBJ2-1
abundance: few
v_gene: TRBV18
CDR3nt: TGTGCCAGCTCACCAAGGAACAGGGGGCTTTACAATGAGCAGTTCTTC
CDR3aa: CASSPRNRGLYNEQFF

d_gene: .
j_gene: TRBJ2-5
abundance: .
v_gene: TRBV5-1
CDR3nt: TGCGCCAGCAGTAACGGACTTCAAGAGACCCAGTACTTC
CDR3aa: CASSNGLQETQYF

d_gene: TRBD2
j_gene: TRBJ2-7
abundance: few
v_gene: TRBV5-5
CDR3nt: TGTGCCAGCAGCCAACTAGCGGGAGTGGGCGAGCAGTACTTC
CDR3aa: CASSQLAGVGEQYF

d_gene: .
j_gene: TRBJ2-2
abundance: few
v_gene: TRBV24-1
CDR3nt: TGTGCCACCAGTGAGGCAGGAACGAACACCGGGGAGCTGTTTTTT
CDR3aa: CATSEAGTNTGELFF

d_gene: .
j_gene: TRBJ2-3
abundance: few
v_gene: TRBV23-1
CDR3nt: TGCGCCAGCAGGACGTGGTTAGGGGCGGATTTGCCCACAGATACGCAGTATTTT
CDR3aa: CASRTWLGADLPTDTQYF

d_gene: .
j_gene: TRBJ1-6
abundance: few
v_gene: TRBV18
CDR3nt: TGTGCCAGCTCACCTGGGAATTCACCCCTCCACTTT
CDR3aa: CASSPGNSPLHF

d_gene: TRBD1
j_gene: TRBJ2-3
abundance: few
v_gene: TRBV4-3
CDR3nt: TGCGCCAGCAGCCAGCGGGACAGGGGGCGGTCGGATACGCAGTATTTT
CDR3aa: CASSQRDRGRSDTQYF

d_gene: .
j_gene: TRBJ1-5
abundance: .
v_gene: TRBV7-8
CDR3nt: TGTGCCAGATATGGCCGTAACGAAAACCATCAGCCCCAGCATTTT
CDR3aa: CARYGRNENHQPQHF

d_gene: TRBD2
j_gene: TRBJ2-1
abundance: few
v_gene: TRBV30
CDR3nt: TGTGCCTGGAGTGTAGCGGGCGGGGGAGATGAGCAGTTCTTC
CDR3aa: CAWSVAGGGDEQFF

d_gene: TRBD2
j_gene: TRBJ2-1
abundance: few
v_gene: TRBV12-3/TRBV12-4
CDR3nt: TGTGCCAGCAGACTCACCGGGGCTAGCGGGAGAAATGAGCAGTTCTTC
CDR3aa: CASRLTGASGRNEQFF

d_gene: .
j_gene: TRBJ1-4
abundance: few
v_gene: TRBV11-2
CDR3nt: TGTGCCAGCCACTCCGGGATTCGCGAAAAACTGTTTTTT
CDR3aa: CASHSGIREKLFF

d_gene: TRBD1
j_gene: TRBJ2-5
abundance: .
v_gene: TRBV29-1
CDR3nt: TGCAGCGTTGAAACGGACAGGGCCAAGAAGACCCAGTACTTC
CDR3aa: CSVETDRAKKTQYF

d_gene: .
j_gene: TRBJ2-7
abundance: few
v_gene: TRBV5-5
CDR3nt: TGTGCCAGCAGCTTGATTGTAGCAGGGTCGCTCGAGCAGTACTTC
CDR3aa: CASSLIVAGSLEQYF

d_gene: TRBD2
j_gene: TRBJ2-3
abundance: few
v_gene: TRBV12-3/TRBV12-4
CDR3nt: TGTGCCAGCAGTTTAGTGCAGCTAGCGGGAGGGGCAGATACGCAGTATTTT
CDR3aa: CASSLVQLAGGADTQYF

d_gene: .
j_gene: TRBJ1-1
abundance: few
v_gene: TRBV5-1
CDR3nt: TGCGCCAGCATGGGTGCGGGGAAAATCACTGAAGCTTTCTTT
CDR3aa: CASMGAGKITEAFF

d_gene: TRBD2
j_gene: TRBJ2-2
abundance: few
v_gene: TRBV9
CDR3nt: TGTGCCAGCAGCGTAATCGGACTAGCGGGAGTCACCGGGGAGCTGTTTTTT
CDR3aa: CASSVIGLAGVTGELFF

d_gene: .
j_gene: TRBJ2-1
abundance: .
v_gene: TRBV10-3
CDR3nt: TGTGCCATCAGTGGGACAGATCACGCCACTGAGCAGTTCTTC
CDR3aa: CAISGTDHATEQFF

d_gene: .
j_gene: TRBJ2-7
abundance: .
v_gene: TRBV7-9
CDR3nt: TGTGCCAGCAGTTGGACCCGCGAGCAGTACTTC
CDR3aa: CASSWTREQYF

d_gene: .
j_gene: TRBJ2-7
abundance: many
v_gene: TRBV7-9
CDR3nt: TGTGCCAGCAGCTTAGGGGCGGTGAGCTCCTACGAGCAGTACTTC
CDR3aa: CASSLGAVSSYEQYF

d_gene: .
j_gene: TRBJ2-7
abundance: .
v_gene: TRBV6-5
CDR3nt: TGTGCCAGCAGTTACACGCCCTGGAGCTACGAGCAGTACTTC
CDR3aa: CASSYTPWSYEQYF

d_gene: TRBD1
j_gene: TRBJ1-1
abundance: many
v_gene: TRBV5-1
CDR3nt: TGCGCCAGCAGCCTGACAGGGGGCAACGCTGAAGCTTTCTTT
CDR3aa: CASSLTGGNAEAFF

d_gene: TRBD2
j_gene: TRBJ2-1
abundance: few
v_gene: TRBV7-6
CDR3nt: TGTGCCAGCAGCCGAGGACTAGCGGGGGGGCTTAATGAGCAGTTCTTC
CDR3aa: CASSRGLAGGLNEQFF

d_gene: TRBD1
j_gene: TRBJ1-6
abundance: few
v_gene: TRBV7-6
CDR3nt: TGTGCCAGCAGCCCGAGGACAGGGGGCAATTCACCCCTCCACTTT
CDR3aa: CASSPRTGGNSPLHF

d_gene: .
j_gene: TRBJ2-1
abundance: .
v_gene: TRBV14
CDR3nt: TGTGCCAGCAGCCCGGGGACAAGAGCAGCGTCCTTC
CDR3aa: CASSPGTRAASF

d_gene: .
j_gene: TRBJ1-2
abundance: .
v_gene: TRBV6-5
CDR3nt: TGTGCCAGCAGTTACAACGGGGACGGCTACACCTTC
CDR3aa: CASSYNGDGYTF

d_gene: .
j_gene: TRBJ1-5
abundance: .
v_gene: TRBV7-9
CDR3nt: TGTGCCAGCAGCTTAGCGCAGGGCTACAATCAGCCCCAGCATTTT
CDR3aa: CASSLAQGYNQPQHF

d_gene: .
j_gene: TRBJ1-3
abundance: many
v_gene: TRBV12-3/TRBV12-4
CDR3nt: TGTGCCAGCAGTTTATCAGTGGCTGGAAACACCATATATTTT
CDR3aa: CASSLSVAGNTIYF

d_gene: TRBD2
j_gene: TRBJ2-4
abundance: .
v_gene: TRBV7-2
CDR3nt: TGTGCCAGCAGCTTAGCGTGGCGGGGGACTAGCGGAAGCCGAGCCAAAAACATTCAGTACTTC
CDR3aa: CASSLAWRGTSGSRAKNIQYF

d_gene: TRBD2
j_gene: TRBJ2-1
abundance: .
v_gene: TRBV5-3
CDR3nt: TGTGCCAGAAGCTTGGAATCTAGCGGGAGAATCAATGAGCAGTTCTTC
CDR3aa: CARSLESSGRINEQFF

d_gene: .
j_gene: TRBJ2-7
abundance: .
v_gene: TRBV5-5
CDR3nt: TGTGCCAGCAGCTTGGCCTTGGAATGGCCCAGTTACGAGCAGTACTTC
CDR3aa: CASSLALEWPSYEQYF

d_gene: TRBD2
j_gene: TRBJ2-3
abundance: .
v_gene: TRBV10-3
CDR3nt: TGTGCCGGGGCGGGAGAGCGCGCAGATACGCAGTATTTT
CDR3aa: CAGAGERADTQYF

d_gene: .
j_gene: TRBJ2-1
abundance: few
v_gene: TRBV5-1
CDR3nt: TGCGCCAGCTTCCCCCCGGACTACAATGAGCAGTTCTTC
CDR3aa: CASFPPDYNEQFF

d_gene: .
j_gene: TRBJ2-1
abundance: .
v_gene: TRBV5-4
CDR3nt: TGTGCCAGCAGCCACTTGGGCAAGAGCGCAACAAGCTCCTACAATGAGCAGTTCTTC
CDR3aa: CASSHLGKSATSSYNEQFF

d_gene: .
j_gene: TRBJ1-1
abundance: .
v_gene: TRBV28
CDR3nt: TGTGCCAGCAGTTTACAGGGATGGGGCACTGAAGCTTTCTTT
CDR3aa: CASSLQGWGTEAFF

d_gene: .
j_gene: TRBJ1-1
abundance: .
v_gene: TRBV5-1
CDR3nt: TGCGCCAGCAGCCCCGTCTACAGGGACACTGAAGCTTTCTTT
CDR3aa: CASSPVYRDTEAFF

d_gene: .
j_gene: TRBJ1-4
abundance: .
v_gene: TRBV24-1
CDR3nt: TGTGCCACCAGTCCAGGGCTGTTCACTAATGAAAAACTGTTTTTT
CDR3aa: CATSPGLFTNEKLFF

d_gene: .
j_gene: TRBJ2-6
abundance: .
v_gene: TRBV5-1
CDR3nt: TGCGCCAGCAGCTTGGGAGGGAATGGGGCCAACGTCCTGACTTTC
CDR3aa: CASSLGGNGANVLTF

d_gene: .
j_gene: TRBJ1-1
abundance: few
v_gene: TRBV6-6
CDR3nt: TGTGCCAGCAGTTATTATGGGGGGACGAACACTGAAGCTTTCTTT
CDR3aa: CASSYYGGTNTEAFF

d_gene: .
j_gene: TRBJ1-6
abundance: .
v_gene: TRBV2
CDR3nt: TGTGCCAGCAGTGAAGCGCTTGGCGGACATCGGTATTCACCCCTCCACTTT
CDR3aa: CASSEALGGHRYSPLHF

d_gene: .
j_gene: TRBJ1-6
abundance: .
v_gene: TRBV14
CDR3nt: TGTGCCAGCAGCCCCCACCTGGAATCACCCCTCCACTTT
CDR3aa: CASSPHLESPLHF

d_gene: .
j_gene: TRBJ2-7
abundance: .
v_gene: TRBV2
CDR3nt: TGTGCCAGCAGTGGGGGCAGCTACGAGCAGTACTTC
CDR3aa: CASSGGSYEQYF

d_gene: TRBD1
j_gene: TRBJ2-7
abundance: .
v_gene: TRBV6-5
CDR3nt: TGTGCCAGCAGTTTGGACAGGTCCTACGAGCAGTACTTC
CDR3aa: CASSLDRSYEQYF

d_gene: .
j_gene: TRBJ2-1
abundance: .
v_gene: TRBV7-9
CDR3nt: TGTGCCAGCAGCTCCGCAGTAGTAGGTGGCAATGAGCAGTTCTTC
CDR3aa: CASSSAVVGGNEQFF

d_gene: .
j_gene: TRBJ2-3
abundance: few
v_gene: TRBV4-1
CDR3nt: TGCGCCAGCAGCCAAGAGGGCGTCACAGATACGCAGTATTTT
CDR3aa: CASSQEGVTDTQYF

d_gene: .
j_gene: TRBJ2-3
abundance: .
v_gene: TRBV7-6
CDR3nt: TGTGCCAGCAGCTTAAAGACGGGGATTGCTTTCACAGATACGCAGTATTTT
CDR3aa: CASSLKTGIAFTDTQYF

d_gene: TRBD1
j_gene: TRBJ1-2
abundance: .
v_gene: TRBV12-3/TRBV12-4
CDR3nt: TGTGCCACAGTGGGACAGGGAGATGGCTACACCTTC
CDR3aa: CATVGQGDGYTF

d_gene: .
j_gene: TRBJ2-7
abundance: few
v_gene: TRBV29-1
CDR3nt: TGCAGCGTTGAACGACCCGGGCTGTACGAGCAGTACTTC
CDR3aa: CSVERPGLYEQYF

d_gene: .
j_gene: TRBJ2-7
abundance: .
v_gene: TRBV6-1
CDR3nt: TGTGCCAGCAGTGAAGGAGGGGCCTCCTACGAGCAGTACTTC
CDR3aa: CASSEGGASYEQYF

d_gene: .
j_gene: TRBJ2-5
abundance: few
v_gene: TRBV15
CDR3nt: TGTGCCACCAGCAGTTGGGAGACCCAGTACTTC
CDR3aa: CATSSWETQYF

d_gene: .
j_gene: TRBJ2-3
abundance: .
v_gene: TRBV5-1
CDR3nt: TGCGCCAGCAGCTTAGCTAGCCCAGATACGCAGTATTTT
CDR3aa: CASSLASPDTQYF

d_gene: TRBD2
j_gene: TRBJ2-5
abundance: .
v_gene: TRBV29-1
CDR3nt: TGCAGCGTTGACGGGACTAGCGGGGGGGCGGTGGGAGAGACCCAGTACTTC
CDR3aa: CSVDGTSGGAVGETQYF

d_gene: TRBD1
j_gene: TRBJ2-7
abundance: .
v_gene: TRBV5-5
CDR3nt: TGTGCCAGCAGCTTACAGGGGGCGTCGGTCTACGAGCAGTACTTC
CDR3aa: CASSLQGASVYEQYF

d_gene: .
j_gene: TRBJ1-4
abundance: few
v_gene: TRBV7-9
CDR3nt: TGTGCCAGCAGCCGAGCCAGGGGCCCCACCTTTAATGAAAAACTGTTTTTT
CDR3aa: CASSRARGPTFNEKLFF